Following are 16 T cell receptor beta chains from one sample sequenced in a study of cytomegalovirus exposure and HLA in healthy donors. A multiplex PCR was run with 60 Vbeta primers and 13 Jbeta primers. The data were produced by immunoSEQ multiplex PCR, yet TCRdb's version contains in-frame clones alone and is incomplete. This sample yields roughly 67,000 clones, of which approximately 80% are seen a single time; over 2.5% belongs to the top ten. Sequenced sample: PBMCs. The receptors were gathered from a woman in her twenties or thirties in good health and CMV-seronegative.

CDR3 nucleotides: TGTGCCAGCAGCTTGGGACGTCAGGGGTACAACGAGCAGTACTTC. Encoded protein: CASSLGRQGYNEQYF. V is TRBV5-6 and J is TRBJ2-7, with a weak D call TRBD1 (6 bases). The CDR3 covers 15 residues. Germline V CDR1 and CDR2: SGHDT, YYEEEE. V was clipped by 0 bases and J by 5 bases, with 15 bases between them.

The rearrangement links TRBV13 to TRBJ1-1; 8 positions match TRBD1. The J segment lost 7 bases and the V segment lost 5 bases, leaving 9 bases of the junction unmatched. There are 14 residues in the CDR3. The germline CDR1 and CDR2 sequences are PRHDT and FYEKMQ (reference sequence). The chain's CDR3 is CASSLRGRDLEAFF. The CDR3 DNA sequence: TGTGCCAGCAGCCTCAGGGGGCGCGATCTTGAAGCTTTCTTT.

This clone was recorded a few times. J is TRBJ2-1 and V is TRBV27; TRBD2 aligns across 9 bases. V lost 3 bases to trimming and J lost 5 bases; unmatched junction nucleotides: 8. This CDR3 has 16 residues. Germline values: CDR1 MNHEY, CDR2 SMNVEV (reference sequence). The CDR3 reads CASSFKVSGGHNEQFF. Written as DNA, the CDR3 is TGTGCCAGCAGTTTTAAAGTGAGCGGGGGGCACAATGAGCAGTTCTTC.

This rearrangement joins TRBV6-6 to TRBJ2-5, with D perhaps matching TRBD2 (5 bases). CDR3 length equals 15 residues. The germline V gene encodes CDR1 MNHNY and CDR2 SVGAGI (reference sequence). V lost 7 bases and J 4 bases, leaving 19 bases between the germline ends. CDR3 region: CASNWTPSGGETQYF. The CDR3, as DNA: TGTGCCAGCAACTGGACCCCCTCTGGAGGAGAGACCCAGTACTTC.

V and J are TRBV27 and TRBJ2-7, with D perhaps TRBD1 (6 bases). The CDR3 length is 12 residues. V was trimmed by 3 bases and J by 7 bases, leaving 10 bases between them. The V gene's germline CDR1 is MNHEY and CDR2 SMNVEV (reference sequence). The CDR3 DNA follows: TGTGCCAGCAGTTTTTGGGGGCGGGAGCAGTACTTC. Translation gives CASSFWGREQYF.

V usage is TRBV11-3 and J usage is TRBJ1-4, with 7 bases aligning to TRBD1. CDR1 is SGHNT, CDR2 YENEEA, per germline. CDR3 length: 14 residues. V shed 5 bases and J 11 bases; nucleotides not matched to a gene: 11. This CDR3 is CASSADRDREKLFF. CDR3 DNA: TGTGCCAGCAGCGCAGACAGGGATCGGGAGAAACTGTTTTTT.

V gene TRBV5-1 combines with J gene TRBJ1-2; 7 bases match TRBD1. Germline-derived CDR1 and CDR2 are SGHRS and YFSETQ. The CDR3 length is 15 residues. V was pared by 5 bases and J by 4 bases, with 11 bases of the junction left unmatched. The CDR3 DNA is TGCGCCAGCAGTCTGAGCCGACAGGGCCTCTATGGCTACACCTTC. This encodes CASSLSRQGLYGYTF.

This chain connects TRBV7-9 to TRBJ2-3; 7 bases match TRBD1. CDR3 length equals 17 residues. The J segment lost 1 base and the V segment lost 0 bases, leaving 7 bases of the junction unmatched. Germline values: CDR1 SEHNR, CDR2 FQNEAQ (reference sequence). The CDR3 spells CASSLATGTAGTDTQYF. DNA of the CDR3: TGTGCCAGCAGCTTAGCTACCGGGACAGCAGGCACAGATACGCAGTATTTT.

This clone was counted between two and nine times. This chain uses TRBV11-2 with TRBJ1-2; 9 positions agree with TRBD1. The CDR3 totals 15 residues. CDR1 and CDR2 from the germline V gene are SGHAT and FQNNGV. V lost 3 bases and J lost 3; bases outside the gene matches: 5. The CDR3 nucleotides read TGTGCCAGCAGCTTCGGGGACAGGGAGGACTATGGCTACACCTTC. It codes for CASSFGDREDYGYTF. Complete variable domain (other parts from reference TRBV11-2 and TRBJ1-2): EAGVAQSPRYKIIEKRQSVAFWCNPISGHATLYWYQQILGQGPKLLIQFQNNGVVDDSQLPKDRFSAERLKGVDSTLKIQPAKLEDSAVYLCASSFGDREDYGYTFGSGTRLTVV.

This chain joins TRBV5-1 and TRBJ1-2, with TRBD1 identical over 7 bases. Trimming took 3 bases from V and 2 from J; bases not matched to a gene: 7. This CDR3 comprises 15 residues. The V gene's germline CDR1 is SGHRS and CDR2 YFSETQ. The CDR3 region is CASSSDLTGNYGYTF. CDR3 DNA sequence: TGCGCCAGCAGCTCGGACCTGACAGGGAACTATGGCTACACCTTC.

The rearrangement links TRBV19 to TRBJ1-1; 11 nucleotides align to TRBD1. The germline CDR1 and CDR2 sequences are LNHDA and SQIVND (reference sequence). V gave up 7 bases and J gave up 1 base; unmatched junction bases: 11. The CDR3 consists of 17 residues. The CDR3 sequence: CASTTGTGGWANTEAFF. The CDR3 DNA sequence: TGTGCCAGTACGACAGGGACAGGGGGTTGGGCGAACACTGAAGCTTTCTTT.

This clone has just one count. The chain combines TRBV5-1 with TRBJ2-5, with 7 bases lining up with TRBD2. This CDR3 spans 14 amino acids. With 0 bases clipped from V and 7 bases from J, the junction kept 6 bases outside the gene matches. Germline V gene lookup returns CDR1 SGHRS and CDR2 YFSETQ. For the CDR3, the DNA is TGCGCCAGCAGCTTGGTCGGCGGGGGAGGGACCCAGTACTTC. Translated: CASSLVGGGGTQYF.

There are a few counts of this clone. This chain connects TRBV27 to TRBJ1-1, with D perhaps TRBD1 (6 bases). Germline V lookup: CDR1 MNHEY, CDR2 SMNVEV (reference sequence). Deletions cut 0 bases from V and 4 bases from J, with 15 bases between. This CDR3 is built from 16 residues. CDR3 bases: TGTGCCAGCAGTTTATCGGTAGGCCAGGGGATCACTGAAGCTTTCTTT. This translates into CASSLSVGQGITEAFF.

The V gene is TRBV4-2, the J gene TRBJ1-1; D is perhaps TRBD1 (6 bases). CDR1 LGHNA and CDR2 YNFKEQ come from the germline V gene. Between the trimmed V and J ends, which lost 0 bases and 6 bases, there was a span of 11 bases. The CDR3 consists of 14 residues. The CDR3 DNA follows: TGTGCCAGCAGCCAAGATCGGGGGGCCCCTGAAGCTTTCTTT. It is translated as CASSQDRGAPEAFF.

The chain recombines TRBV29-1 with TRBJ2-1, with 7 bases matching TRBD1. Trimming cost V 6 bases and J 9 bases; bases outside gene matches: 11. There are 13 residues in the CDR3. Looked up from germline, CDR1 is SQVTM and CDR2 is ANQGSEA. The CDR3 nucleotides are TGCAGCGTCGCCACCTTACAGGGGACTGAGCAGTTCTTC. As protein: CSVATLQGTEQFF.

The sample holds a few counts of this clone. The chain has TRBV4-3 and TRBJ2-2; TRBD2 agrees at 11 bases. CDR3 size: 15 residues. V was pared by 4 bases and J by 3 bases, with 1 base of the junction left unmatched. Germline V gives CDR1 LGHNA, CDR2 YSLEER. The CDR3 nucleotides are TGCGCCAGCAGCCCTAGCGGGGGGTACACCGGGGAGCTGTTTTTT. Encoded protein: CASSPSGGYTGELFF.